These T cell receptor beta chains were read from a single sample in a study of CD8 T cells in Susac syndrome. TCRdb fed the immunoSEQ multiplex PCR reads into MiXCR, producing one record per CDR3 protein. Of over 100,000 distinct CDR3 sequences listed, 95% to 98% are singletons. The sequenced sample consisted of CD4+ T cells from PBMCs. The receptors derive from a human donor in good health. CDR3s include the opening cysteine and the closing phenylalanine or tryptophan. A D gene is named only where the DNA matches it firmly. The size of a clone is reported for some rows only, either as once, few or many, or as a class for expanded clones.

clone size | D gene | J gene | V gene | CDR3 DNA | CDR3 protein
NA | NA | TRBJ2-3 | TRBV24-1 | TGTGCCACCAGTGATTTCCTTGGGGTCACGCAGTATTTT | CATSDFLGVTQYF
NA | TRBD1 | TRBJ2-7 | TRBV30 | TGTGCCTGGAGTGTCCCCGGGACAGGGGGCTACGAGCAGTACTTC | CAWSVPGTGGYEQYF
NA | NA | TRBJ2-2 | TRBV4-2 | TGTGCCAGCAGCCCGGGTGACCGCACCGGGGAGCTGTTTTTT | CASSPGDRTGELFF
NA | NA | TRBJ2-7 | TRBV9 | TGTGCCAGCAGCCTCGAACCGACAAGGGGGGCATACGAGCAGTACTTC | CASSLEPTRGAYEQYF
once | TRBD2 | TRBJ2-4 | TRBV29-1 | TGCAGCGTGGATAGCGGGAAAAAAAACATTCAGTACTTC | CSVDSGKKNIQYF
NA | NA | TRBJ1-4 | TRBV12-3/TRBV12-4 | TGTGCCAGCAGTTTACAGGGAGGGAGTGAAAAACTGTTTTTT | CASSLQGGSEKLFF
NA | NA | TRBJ1-2 | TRBV3-1 | TGTGCCAGCAGCCGGCGGGACGGCCCATTAGCCAACTATGGCTACACCTTC | CASSRRDGPLANYGYTF
NA | TRBD1 | TRBJ2-7 | TRBV30 | TGTGCCTGGAGTGTTGGGACAGGGGTGACCTACGAGCAGTACTTC | CAWSVGTGVTYEQYF
once | NA | TRBJ1-1 | TRBV3-1 | TGTGCCAGCAGCCAAGAGTGGGCAGGAGGGGCTTTCTTT | CASSQEWAGGAFF
NA | NA | TRBJ2-1 | TRBV6-5 | TGTGCCAGCAATAGCCGCAATGAGCAGTTCTTC | CASNSRNEQFF
NA | NA | TRBJ1-2 | TRBV5-1 | TGCGCCAGCAGCTTGGCCGCAGGGGTAGACTATGGCTACACCTTC | CASSLAAGVDYGYTF
NA | TRBD2 | TRBJ2-5 | TRBV3-1 | TGTGCCAGCAGCCAAGATCGAGGACTAGCTCAAGAGACCCAGTACTTC | CASSQDRGLAQETQYF
NA | NA | TRBJ2-7 | TRBV19 | TGTGCCAGTAGTATACCCCGCCCGTCAGGTTCTACCTACGAGCAGTACTTC | CASSIPRPSGSTYEQYF
NA | NA | TRBJ2-1 | TRBV3-1 | TGTGCCAGCAGCCGACGAGGTAACGCTATCAATCGAGATGAGCAGTTCTTC | CASSRRGNAINRDEQFF
few | TRBD2 | TRBJ2-7 | TRBV9 | TGTGCCAGCAGCGGCCCCCGGAGAGCGGGGGTGGACGAGCAGTACTTC | CASSGPRRAGVDEQYF
NA | NA | TRBJ1-1 | TRBV5-1 | TGCGCCAGCAGCCTCGGGTTCGCCACTGAAGCTTTCTTT | CASSLGFATEAFF
once | NA | TRBJ2-4 | TRBV18 | TGTGCCAGCTCACCACCCCCGGGCAAAAACATTCAGTACTTC | CASSPPPGKNIQYF
few | TRBD1 | TRBJ1-1 | TRBV29-1 | TGCAGCGTTGGGGGACAGGGGGCGCGAACTGAAGCTTTCTTT | CSVGGQGARTEAFF